This is a list of T cell receptor beta chains from one sample in a study of blood T cells in healthy people across ages. MiXCR, run by TCRdb on the 5' RACE reads, gives a single entry per CDR3 protein. The sample yields about 670,000 distinct CDR3 sequences, roughly 41% seen once. The sample taken for sequencing was blood. Receptors originate from a man older than 75 in good health. The CDR3 runs from the conserved cysteine through the conserved F or W. D genes are given only for firm matches. Only part of the rows carry a size: once, few, many, or a class if the clone is expanded.

V gene	clone size	D gene	J gene	CDR3 DNA	CDR3 protein
TRBV28	few	-	TRBJ2-7	TGTGCCAGCAGTTTCTACCGGGGCTCTTCCTACGAGCAGTACTTC	CASSFYRGSSYEQYF
TRBV20-1	few	-	TRBJ2-3	TGCAGTGCCCCGCCACGGGCCGTACAGAGCCCAGATACGCAGTATTTT	CSAPPRAVQSPDTQYF
TRBV6-2/TRBV6-3	few	-	TRBJ2-6	TGTGCCAGCTTCGGACAGCTCCCCTCTGGGGCCAACGTCCTGACTTTC	CASFGQLPSGANVLTF
TRBV24-1	few	-	TRBJ2-3	TGTGCCACCAGTGATTTTCAGGGGACAGATACGCAGTATTTT	CATSDFQGTDTQYF
TRBV2	few	TRBD1	TRBJ2-7	TGTGCCAGCAGCGACAGGGACTCCTACGAGCAGTACTTC	CASSDRDSYEQYF
TRBV5-1	many	-	TRBJ2-7	TGCGCCAGCAGCATCACCGGGACGGCGAACTACGAGCAGTACTTC	CASSITGTANYEQYF
TRBV28	-	TRBD1	TRBJ1-2	TGTGCCAGCAGTTCGTTCCCGACAGGGCGGGGGGGCTACACCTTC	CASSSFPTGRGGYTF
TRBV7-6	-	TRBD2	TRBJ2-5	TGTGCCAGCAGCTTAGCGGAGCGGGGGACCCAGTACTTC	CASSLAERGTQYF
TRBV20-1	-	-	TRBJ1-4	TGCAGTGCTAGAATCGGCGGAACAGCGTCTAATGAAAAACTGTTTTTT	CSARIGGTASNEKLFF
TRBV20-1	-	-	TRBJ2-1	TGCAGTGCTCCCGGGACTCCTATAAATGAGCAGTTCTTC	CSAPGTPINEQFF
TRBV7-2	-	TRBD2	TRBJ2-7	TGTGCCAGCTCCCCCCGGGGCGGGAGGGTCCTGGAGCAGTACTTC	CASSPRGGRVLEQYF
TRBV5-1	few	-	TRBJ2-3	TGCGCCAGCAGCTTGAATAGGGCAGGGGCTAGTCAAGATACGCAGTATTTT	CASSLNRAGASQDTQYF
TRBV5-1	-	TRBD1	TRBJ2-3	TGCGCCAGCAGCTTACAGGGGGAAGCAGATACGCAGTATTTT	CASSLQGEADTQYF
TRBV6-1	-	TRBD2	TRBJ2-3	TGTGCCAGCAGTGAAGGGGACTACACAGATACGCAGTATTTT	CASSEGDYTDTQYF
TRBV20-1	-	-	TRBJ2-1	TGCAGTGCTAGAGCCTGGGGACCATCCTACAATGAGCAGTTCTTC	CSARAWGPSYNEQFF
TRBV5-1	-	-	TRBJ2-1	TGCGCCAGCAGCTCGGGCGGGGCCTACAATGAGCAGTTCTTC	CASSSGGAYNEQFF
TRBV3-1	-	TRBD1	TRBJ1-2	TGTGCCTGCAGCCAGCGGACAGGGGGCGGAGATGGCTACACCTTC	CACSQRTGGGDGYTF
TRBV2	few	TRBD1	TRBJ2-5	TGTGCCAGGGGAGGGACAGGGGTTCGAGAGACCCAGTACTTC	CARGGTGVRETQYF
TRBV10-3	few	-	TRBJ2-1	TGTGCCATCAGTGAGTCGACAGCCCAAGAGACCCAGTTCTTC	CAISESTAQETQFF
TRBV11-2	-	TRBD2	TRBJ2-7	TGTGCCAGCAGCCCCGGGGACTACTCCTACGAGCAGTACTTC	CASSPGDYSYEQYF
TRBV20-1	-	-	TRBJ2-5	TGCAGTGCTAGCCTTCAAGCCTACCAAGAGACCCAGTACTTC	CSASLQAYQETQYF
TRBV2	-	-	TRBJ2-1	TGTGCCACCTCAGGGGGGGCGGTCTCCTACAATGAGCAGTTCTTC	CATSGGAVSYNEQFF
TRBV3-1	once	-	TRBJ2-3	TGTGCCAGCAGCCAAGGGGCTAAGACAGATATGCAGTATTTT	CASSQGAKTDMQYF
TRBV6-5	many	TRBD1	TRBJ1-2	TGTGCCAGCAGTTATCTCTCGGGACAGGGGCGCCAGGGCTATGGCTACACCTTC	CASSYLSGQGRQGYGYTF
TRBV12-3/TRBV12-4	-	TRBD2	TRBJ2-4	TGTGCCAGCACTGCCGGGGGGGCGGCCAAAAACATTCAGTACTTC	CASTAGGAAKNIQYF
TRBV3-1	-	-	TRBJ2-1	TGTGCCAGCAGCCAATTCGCCTCCCCGGGCAGGGAGCAGTTCTTC	CASSQFASPGREQFF
TRBV7-2	few	-	TRBJ1-1	TGTGCCAGCAGCTTAGACCCCAACACTGAAGCTTTCTTT	CASSLDPNTEAFF
TRBV6-1	-	TRBD1	TRBJ1-6	TGTGCCAGCAGTGGACAGGGTTTGGGATCACCCCTCCACTTT	CASSGQGLGSPLHF
TRBV4-3	-	-	TRBJ2-2	TGCGCCAGCAGCCAAGCTACAGAGCCTACCGGGGAGCTGTTTTTT	CASSQATEPTGELFF
TRBV29-1	many	TRBD1	TRBJ2-5	TGCAGCGTGACCGGGACAGGAGCCCAAGAGACCCAGTACTTC	CSVTGTGAQETQYF
TRBV11-2	-	-	TRBJ2-3	TGTGCCAGCAGCTTAACAGGGACTGTGGGAGGAGATACGCAGTATTTT	CASSLTGTVGGDTQYF
TRBV2	-	-	TRBJ1-6	TGTGCCAGCAGCCGGTTGGGGACACCAAATTCACCCCTCCACTTT	CASSRLGTPNSPLHF
TRBV28	-	-	TRBJ1-6	TGTGCCAGCAGCCGAGGGACGGTGTTTAATTCACCCCTCCACTTT	CASSRGTVFNSPLHF
TRBV10-3	-	-	TRBJ2-5	TGTGCCATCAGTGACCAAGGAGAGACCCAGTACTTC	CAISDQGETQYF
TRBV15	-	TRBD2	TRBJ2-1	TGTGCCACCAGCAGTGCACAGACTAGCAAGTCCTACAATGAGCAGTTCTTC	CATSSAQTSKSYNEQFF
TRBV7-2	few	-	TRBJ2-3	TGTGCCAGCAGCTCAACAGGGTTTAGCACAGATACGCAGTATTTT	CASSSTGFSTDTQYF
TRBV12-3/TRBV12-4	-	-	TRBJ1-6	TGTGCCAGCAGTCCGGACAGATTTTCACCCCTCCACTTT	CASSPDRFSPLHF
TRBV20-1	few	-	TRBJ2-5	TGCAGTGCTAGGATACCAGGAACTTGGGAGACCCAGTACTTC	CSARIPGTWETQYF
TRBV10-3	few	-	TRBJ1-5	TGTGCCATCGGTGGAAACAATCAGCCCCAGCATTTT	CAIGGNNQPQHF
TRBV12-3/TRBV12-4	-	TRBD1	TRBJ2-1	TGTGCCAGCACCCCGAGGGACAGTAACAATGAGCAGTTCTTC	CASTPRDSNNEQFF
TRBV28	-	-	TRBJ1-6	TGTGCCAGCGTTCTTGGAGGGTATAATTCACCCCTCCACTTT	CASVLGGYNSPLHF
TRBV4-1	-	TRBD1	TRBJ1-2	TGCGCCAGCAGCTTAGGAGCCGACAGGGATGGCTACACCTTC	CASSLGADRDGYTF
TRBV29-1	-	-	TRBJ1-2	TGCAGCGTGGACCATTCGATCCGCGCGGATGGCTACACCTTC	CSVDHSIRADGYTF
TRBV6-1	once	-	TRBJ2-1	TGTGCCAGCAGTAAAACCAGGGTGACTCTTTCGGATGAGCAGTTCTTC	CASSKTRVTLSDEQFF
TRBV27	-	-	TRBJ1-4	TGTGCCAGCAGCACAAGACAGAATGAAAAACTGTTTTTT	CASSTRQNEKLFF
TRBV6-2/TRBV6-3	many	-	TRBJ2-1	TGTGCCAGCAGTTACTCGAGAGTGGTAAATGAGCAGTTCTTC	CASSYSRVVNEQFF
TRBV2	few	-	TRBJ2-1	TGTGCCACAAGTACCTACAATGAGCAGTTCTTC	CATSTYNEQFF
TRBV20-1	-	TRBD2	TRBJ2-1	TGCAGTGCTAGAGGGTTCAGGGGGACTAGCGGGAGGGCAGATGAGCAGTTCTTC	CSARGFRGTSGRADEQFF